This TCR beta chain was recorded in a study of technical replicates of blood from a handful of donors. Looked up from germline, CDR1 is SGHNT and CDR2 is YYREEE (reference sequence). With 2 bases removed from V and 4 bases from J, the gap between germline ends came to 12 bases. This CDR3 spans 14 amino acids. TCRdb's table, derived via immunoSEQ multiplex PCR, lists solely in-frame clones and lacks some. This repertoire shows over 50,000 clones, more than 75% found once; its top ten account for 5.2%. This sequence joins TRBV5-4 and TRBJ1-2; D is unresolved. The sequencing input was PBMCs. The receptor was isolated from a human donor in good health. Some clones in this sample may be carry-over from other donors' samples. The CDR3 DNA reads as TGTGCCAGCAGCTTAGTTGGCGGTATCTATGGCTACACCTTC. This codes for CASSLVGGIYGYTF.